This T cell receptor beta chain comes out of a study of blood T cell repertoires in COVID-19 (dated by TCRdb to about 2020). Concerning the study at large: Collaborator samples came from the United States, Italy and Spain and covered acute and convalescent phases of COVID-19. The prospective study material was composed of cDNA or gDNA derived from T cells, B-cell-depleted T cells, or PBMCs. The dataset comprised deeply sampled blood TCRbeta repertoires from subjects exposed to, actively infected with, or recovered from COVID-19. The repertoires were made available in a free public database intended to serve as a resource for research on the immune response to SARS-CoV-2. The samples were drawn from the first 160 participants of the ongoing ImmuneRACE study and from 950 to 1,500 subjects provided by 6 global collaborators. The sample metadata nearly always contained a de-identified subject ID, COVID-19 status, age in years and sex. HLA class I and class II types, where available, came from metadata supplied by the sample provider rather than from assay-based typing.

For this clone: The antigen it recognizes is unknown. Base-call qualities are not available, and no considerably larger clone is one nucleotide away.

In Seattle, one collaborating source enrolled patients while the infection was active and tracked those patients longitudinally over the course of disease. Each collaborating institution followed its own protocols to collect whole blood in K2EDTA tubes. For TCRbeta analysis, collaborator samples were shipped as frozen whole blood, as isolated PBMCs, or as DNA extracted from either sample type. The germline V gene provides CDR1 MGHRA and CDR2 YSYEKL. There are 15 amino acids in the CDR3, from cysteine to phenylalanine inclusive. Of all the DNA, just the CDR3 is kept, 45 bases in frame from base 1. Trimming costs V 4 bases and J 2 bases, and their ends lie 12 bases apart. Broad study findings and their caveats: How much clinical and demographic metadata was included differed by source and by participant, and the metadata was provided uncurated.

The immunoSEQ Assay, a bias-controlled multiplex PCR, was used to amplify TCRbeta CDR3 regions from genomic DNA. The paper's data handling went like this. Nucleated cell counts per sample were estimated from amplification of reference gene primers within the assay. To quantify the absolute abundance of each unique TCRbeta CDR3 rearrangement, sequence reads were collapsed and filtered. Productive Simpson clonality was computed per sample as the square root of Simpson's diversity index over productive rearrangements. This immuneACCESS table, as held by TCRdb, lists in-frame sequences with V and J called but not all clones. Of the missing ones, under half trace to an unresolved V gene in checked studies; the others have no known cause. The D gene and trimming were derived from the DNA, and the V and J assignments and clone size from that table. This sample holds roughly 160,000 clones; around 84% were observed only once. The ten most abundant clones make up about 5.6% of the sample.

This clonotype was sampled from a woman between 50 and 59 years old with COVID-19, enrolled during active disease. The chain is assembled from TRBV4-1 and TRBJ1-5; possibly the D gene is TRBD1, per 5 matching bases. The sample was peripheral blood. The CDR3 region reads CASSPITTGNQPQHF. Here is the DNA: TGCGCCAGCAGCCCTATCACGACAGGCAATCAGCCCCAGCATTTT.